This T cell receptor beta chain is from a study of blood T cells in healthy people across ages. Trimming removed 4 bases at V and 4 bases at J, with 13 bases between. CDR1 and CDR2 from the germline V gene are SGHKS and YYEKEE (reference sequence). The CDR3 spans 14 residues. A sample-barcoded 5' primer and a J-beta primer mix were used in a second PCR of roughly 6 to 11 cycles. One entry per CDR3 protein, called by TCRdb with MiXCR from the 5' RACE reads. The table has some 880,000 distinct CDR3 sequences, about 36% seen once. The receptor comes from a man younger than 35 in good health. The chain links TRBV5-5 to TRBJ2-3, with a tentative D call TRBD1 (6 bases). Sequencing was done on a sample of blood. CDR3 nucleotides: TGTGCCAGCAGCCCTACCAGGGGCCCAGATACGCAGTATTTT. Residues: CASSPTRGPDTQYF.